This T cell receptor beta chain was sequenced in a study of shared clonotypes between healthy human individuals. Study-wide context: Per donor, three plates held CD4 naive cells, three held CD4 memory, two held CD8 naive and one held CD8 memory. General study findings and limits: The sampled material consisted only of blood, and tissue repertoires are likely to differ.

This clone appeared a single time. Antigen specificity is unknown. Profiling relied on immunoSEQ multiplex PCR, and the TCRdb table lists in-frame clones only, not all of them. Of hundreds of thousands of clones in the sample, around 96% were seen once. The naive CD8 population came from CD45RO-negative cells selected for CCR7, without terminally differentiated effector memory CD45RA+ cells. All donors were healthy HIV-negative adults lacking recent acute infections or vaccinations. CDR3 size: 15 residues. Germline CDR1 is MGHRA and CDR2 is YSYEKL. V lost 1 base and J lost 4; bases outside the gene matches: 4.

V is TRBV4-1 and J is TRBJ2-1, with TRBD2 matching over 7 bases. The TCR comes from a woman under 40 in good health. Sequencing input: naive CD8+ T cells sorted from blood. The chain's CDR3 is CASSQAGAGYNEQFF. CDR3 coding DNA: TGCGCCAGCAGCCAAGCGGGAGCGGGATACAATGAGCAGTTCTTC.